This TCR beta chain was obtained from a study of patients and donors after allogeneic stem cell transplantation. About this clonotype itself: The junction differs from germline at one of its ends, possibly a read error.

TCRdb ran MiXCR on the RT-PCR reads and lists one entry per CDR3 protein. This table has under 170,000 distinct CDR3 sequences, about a third appearing once. The TCR originated in a human donor who was either an allogeneic HSCT recipient or a stem cell or donor lymphocyte infusion donor (not recorded which). It is not recorded whose cells these are; they may come from a transplant donor. The sequenced sample was blood, either unsorted or a sorted T cell fraction (not recorded which).

The CDR3 sequence: CASSLGTGIYNEQFF. CDR3 sequence (DNA): TGTGCTAGCAGCTTAGGGACGGGGATCTACAATGAGCAGTTCTTC. The chain links TRBV7-7 to TRBJ2-1; either TRBD1 or TRBD2 may fit D (5 bases each). Germline CDR1 SSHAT, CDR2 FNYEAQ (reference sequence). The CDR3 is 15 residues long.